One T cell receptor beta chain is described in this entry. The method was immunoSEQ multiplex PCR; TCRdb's version includes in-frame clones alone and lacks a portion of them. The sample has some 270,000 clones, 75% to 85% seen once. The sample comes from a study of blood T cell repertoires in COVID-19. Background on the study: Samples representing acute and convalescent COVID-19 were sourced from the United States, Italy and Spain. Nucleic acid was either cDNA or gDNA, and it came from T cells, B-cell-depleted T cells, or PBMCs.

The CDR3 loop spans 16 amino acids. V was pared by 0 bases and J by 5 bases, with 9 bases of the junction left unmatched. Per the germline V gene, CDR1 is GTSNPN and CDR2 is SVGIG (reference sequence). The receptor was isolated from a woman aged 50 to 60 with acute COVID-19. The sample consisted of PBMCs or T cells enriched from blood (not recorded which). The V call is TRBV30, the J call TRBJ1-5; 8 positions match TRBD1. CDR3 nucleotide sequence: TGTGCCTGGAGTGTTAATCAGGGGGCGCGGGATCAGCCCCAGCATTTT. Translated, it gives CAWSVNQGARDQPQHF.